The entry below gives a single T cell receptor beta chain sequence along with its context. V was clipped by 4 bases and J by 4 bases; unmatched bases: 7. Germline-derived CDR1 and CDR2 are SGHAT and FQNNGV. The CDR3 consists of 15 residues. Some clones are missing from TCRdb's copy, which holds only in-frame ones; the method was immunoSEQ multiplex PCR. Of 45,000 or so clones in the sample, roughly 80% were seen once. These data belong to a study of T cell clonotyping in hematopoietic cell transplantation. Time point defined: recipient sample about 28 days before transplant, after cytoreduction. Sequenced here: peripheral blood mononuclear cells, sampled before stem cell transplant. The clonotype was recovered from a man aged 55 to 70 with myelodysplastic syndrome. Some clones in this sample may be carry-over from other donors' samples. This rearrangement joins TRBV11-2 to TRBJ1-1, with 9 bases matching TRBD1. Written as DNA, the CDR3 is TGTGCCAGCAGCTCGGGACAGGGTGTGGGCACTGAAGCTTTCTTT. It codes for CASSSGQGVGTEAFF.